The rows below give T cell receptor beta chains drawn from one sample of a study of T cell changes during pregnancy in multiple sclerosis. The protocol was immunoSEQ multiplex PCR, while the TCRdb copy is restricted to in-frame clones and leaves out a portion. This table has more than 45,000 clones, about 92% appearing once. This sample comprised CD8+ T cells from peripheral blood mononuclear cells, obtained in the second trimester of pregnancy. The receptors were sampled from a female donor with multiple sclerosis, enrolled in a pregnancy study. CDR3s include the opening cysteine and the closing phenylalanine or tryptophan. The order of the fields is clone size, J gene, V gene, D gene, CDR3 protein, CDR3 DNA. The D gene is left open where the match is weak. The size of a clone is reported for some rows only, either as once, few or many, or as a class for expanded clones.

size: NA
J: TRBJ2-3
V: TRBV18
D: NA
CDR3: CASSPLGGEADTQYF
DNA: TGTGCCAGCTCACCACTCGGGGGAGAGGCAGATACGCAGTATTTT

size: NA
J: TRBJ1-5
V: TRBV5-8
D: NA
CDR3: CASRPPALNQPQHF
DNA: TGTGCCAGCAGGCCGCCAGCGCTCAATCAGCCCCAGCATTTT

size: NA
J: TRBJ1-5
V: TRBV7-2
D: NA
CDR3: CASSSRNGAQHF
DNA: TGTGCCAGCAGCTCGAGAAACGGGGCCCAGCATTTT

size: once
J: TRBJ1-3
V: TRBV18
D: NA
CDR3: CASFQVSSGNTIYF
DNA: TGTGCCAGTTTTCAGGTCTCCTCTGGAAACACCATATATTTT

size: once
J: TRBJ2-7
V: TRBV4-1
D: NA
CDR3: CASSQVGADPTYEQYF
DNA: TGCGCCAGCAGCCAAGTAGGGGCAGACCCAACCTACGAGCAGTACTTC

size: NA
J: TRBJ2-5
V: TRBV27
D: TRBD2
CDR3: CASSLLAGGGETQYF
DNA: TGTGCCAGCAGTTTATTGGCGGGAGGGGGGGAGACCCAGTACTTC

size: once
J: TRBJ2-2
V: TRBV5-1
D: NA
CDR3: CASSLTPPGESAGELFF
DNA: TGCGCCAGCAGCTTAACGCCCCCGGGGGAGAGCGCCGGGGAGCTGTTTTTT

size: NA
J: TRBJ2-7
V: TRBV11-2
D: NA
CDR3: CASSRPGEQYF
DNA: TGTGCCAGCAGCCGACCAGGGGAGCAGTACTTC

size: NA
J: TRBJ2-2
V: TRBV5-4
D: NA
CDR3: CASRPGPPGAGELFF
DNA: TGTGCCAGCAGGCCGGGACCCCCGGGGGCCGGGGAGCTGTTTTTT

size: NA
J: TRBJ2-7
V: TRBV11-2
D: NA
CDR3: CASSLARAYEQYF
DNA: TGTGCCAGCAGCTTGGCCCGGGCCTACGAGCAGTACTTC

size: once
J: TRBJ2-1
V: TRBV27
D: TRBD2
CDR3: CASTELGTSGDEQFF
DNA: TGTGCCAGCACCGAACTCGGGACTAGCGGTGATGAGCAGTTCTTC

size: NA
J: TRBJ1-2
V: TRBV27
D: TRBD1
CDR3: CASSLYDRGLYGYTF
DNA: TGTGCCAGCAGTTTATATGACAGGGGGCTGTATGGCTACACCTTC

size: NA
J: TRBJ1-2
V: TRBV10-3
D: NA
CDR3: CATHNPGEGYGYTF
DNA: TGTGCCACCCATAACCCGGGGGAAGGCTATGGCTACACCTTC

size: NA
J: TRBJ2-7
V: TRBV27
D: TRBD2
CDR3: CASSLSPGLGYEQYF
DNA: TGTGCCAGCAGTTTATCTCCGGGACTAGGCTACGAGCAGTACTTC

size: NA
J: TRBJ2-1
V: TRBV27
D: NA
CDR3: CASSSPRTAYNEQFF
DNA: TGTGCCAGCAGTTCCCCCCGGACAGCCTACAATGAGCAGTTCTTC

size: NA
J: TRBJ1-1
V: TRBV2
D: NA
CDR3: CASENFPNTEAFF
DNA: TGTGCCAGCGAGAATTTCCCGAACACTGAAGCTTTCTTT

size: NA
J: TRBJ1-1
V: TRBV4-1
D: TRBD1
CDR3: CASTAMGATKEPGTGGAEAFF
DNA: TGCGCCAGCACCGCAATGGGCGCGACAAAAGAGCCCGGGACAGGGGGGGCGGAAGCTTTCTTT

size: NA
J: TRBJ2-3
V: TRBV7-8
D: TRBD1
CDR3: CASSRPGQGLSTDTQYF
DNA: TGTGCCAGCAGCCGTCCAGGACAGGGCCTAAGCACAGATACGCAGTATTTT

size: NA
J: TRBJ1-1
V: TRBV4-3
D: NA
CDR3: CASSQDGDGAWNTEAFF
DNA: TGCGCCAGCAGCCAAGATGGTGATGGTGCGTGGAACACTGAAGCTTTCTTT

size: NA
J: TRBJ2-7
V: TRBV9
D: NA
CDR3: CASSVGGGATYEQYF
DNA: TGTGCCAGCAGCGTAGGGGGCGGTGCAACCTACGAGCAGTACTTC

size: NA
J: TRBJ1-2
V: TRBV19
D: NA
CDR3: CATRLRGYTF
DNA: TGTGCCACCCGGTTGCGGGGCTACACCTTC

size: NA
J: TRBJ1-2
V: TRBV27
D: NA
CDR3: CASSPAGQFYGYTF
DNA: TGTGCCAGCAGTCCAGCGGGGCAGTTCTATGGCTACACCTTC

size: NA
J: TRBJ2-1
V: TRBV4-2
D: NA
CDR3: CASSPTRKYNEQFF
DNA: TGTGCCAGCAGCCCCACCAGGAAGTACAATGAGCAGTTCTTC

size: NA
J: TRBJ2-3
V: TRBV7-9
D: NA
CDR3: CASSLGFSSTDTQYF
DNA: TGTGCCAGCAGCTTAGGATTCAGTAGCACAGATACGCAGTATTTT

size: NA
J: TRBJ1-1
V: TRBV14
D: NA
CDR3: CASSQDWALNTEAFF
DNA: TGTGCCAGCAGCCAAGATTGGGCTCTTAACACTGAAGCTTTCTTT

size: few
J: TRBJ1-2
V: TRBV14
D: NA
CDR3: CASSQETPVGAYGYTF
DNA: TGTGCCAGCAGCCAAGAAACCCCCGTAGGGGCCTATGGCTACACCTTC

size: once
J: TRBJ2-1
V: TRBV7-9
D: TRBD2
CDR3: CASSFNYPGLADHNEQFF
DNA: TGTGCCAGCAGCTTTAACTACCCGGGACTAGCGGACCACAATGAGCAGTTCTTC

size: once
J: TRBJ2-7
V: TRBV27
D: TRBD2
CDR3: CASRRGGTGSYEQYF
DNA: TGTGCCAGCAGGCGGGGGGGGACGGGCTCCTACGAGCAGTACTTC

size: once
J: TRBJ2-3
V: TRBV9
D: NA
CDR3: CASSTFGATSTDTQYF
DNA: TGTGCCAGCAGCACCTTTGGGGCGACGAGCACAGATACGCAGTATTTT

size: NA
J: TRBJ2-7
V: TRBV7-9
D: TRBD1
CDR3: CASSLADRGADEQYF
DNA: TGTGCCAGCAGCTTAGCCGACAGGGGAGCGGACGAGCAGTACTTC

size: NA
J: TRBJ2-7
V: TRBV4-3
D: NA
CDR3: CASSQDRVDYEQYF
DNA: TGCGCCAGCAGCCAAGACAGGGTTGACTACGAGCAGTACTTC

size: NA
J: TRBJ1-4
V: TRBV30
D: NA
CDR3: CAWGPGEGSEKLFF
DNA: TGTGCCTGGGGCCCGGGGGAGGGAAGTGAAAAACTGTTTTTT

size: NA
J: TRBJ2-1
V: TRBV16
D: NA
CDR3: CASSQWESGSSYNEQFF
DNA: TGTGCCAGCAGCCAATGGGAGTCCGGGAGTTCCTACAATGAGCAGTTCTTC

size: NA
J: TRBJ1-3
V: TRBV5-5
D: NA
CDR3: CASSLDLSSGNTIYF
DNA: TGTGCCAGCAGCTTGGACCTGAGCTCTGGAAACACCATATATTTT

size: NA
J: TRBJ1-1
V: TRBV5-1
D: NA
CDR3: CASSFFMNTEAFF
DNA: TGCGCCAGCAGCTTTTTCATGAACACTGAAGCTTTCTTT

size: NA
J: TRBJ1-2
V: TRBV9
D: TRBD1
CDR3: CASSSLTGPVTFNYGYTF
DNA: TGTGCCAGCAGCTCCCTGACAGGGCCGGTCACCTTTAACTATGGCTACACCTTC

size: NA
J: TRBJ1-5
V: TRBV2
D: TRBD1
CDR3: CASSGGGQGGVSNQPQHF
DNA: TGTGCCAGCAGTGGGGGGGGACAGGGGGGAGTCAGCAATCAGCCCCAGCATTTT

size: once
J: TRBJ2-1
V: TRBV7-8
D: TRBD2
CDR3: CASSFGTSGSDEQFF
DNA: TGTGCCAGCAGCTTCGGGACTAGCGGGAGTGATGAGCAGTTCTTC

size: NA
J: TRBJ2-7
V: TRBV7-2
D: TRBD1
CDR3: CASSLETPGQGAYEQYF
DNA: TGTGCCAGCAGCTTAGAAACCCCGGGACAGGGGGCCTACGAGCAGTACTTC

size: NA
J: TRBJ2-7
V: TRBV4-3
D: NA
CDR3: CASSQVGLSYEQYF
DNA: TGCGCCAGCAGCCAAGTTGGGCTGAGCTACGAGCAGTACTTC

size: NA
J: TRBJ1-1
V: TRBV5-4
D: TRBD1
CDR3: CASSAGGLENTEAFF
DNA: TGTGCCAGCAGCGCAGGGGGCCTCGAGAACACTGAAGCTTTCTTT

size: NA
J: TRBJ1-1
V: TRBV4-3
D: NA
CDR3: CASSQEGGNTEAFF
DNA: TGCGCCAGCAGCCAAGAAGGGGGGAACACTGAAGCTTTCTTT

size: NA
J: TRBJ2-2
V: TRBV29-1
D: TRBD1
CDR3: CSGIQGANTGELFF
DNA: TGCAGCGGTATACAGGGGGCGAACACCGGGGAGCTGTTTTTT

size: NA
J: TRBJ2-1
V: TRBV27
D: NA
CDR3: CASSPGWNEQFF
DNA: TGTGCCAGCAGTCCAGGGTGGAATGAGCAGTTCTTC

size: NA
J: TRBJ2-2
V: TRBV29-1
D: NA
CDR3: CSVKGPRGELFF
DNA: TGCAGCGTTAAAGGGCCCCGAGGGGAGCTGTTTTTT

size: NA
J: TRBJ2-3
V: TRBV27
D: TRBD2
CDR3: CASIPRWREGTDTQYF
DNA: TGTGCCAGCATCCCCCGATGGCGGGAGGGCACAGATACGCAGTATTTT

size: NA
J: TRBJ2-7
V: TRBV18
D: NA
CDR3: CASSPPTVTYEQYF
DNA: TGTGCCAGCTCACCCCCGACAGTTACCTACGAGCAGTACTTC

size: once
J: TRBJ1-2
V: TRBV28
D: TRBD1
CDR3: CASSRYSWTGTISYTF
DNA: TGTGCCAGCAGCCGATACTCCTGGACAGGGACGATAAGCTACACCTTC